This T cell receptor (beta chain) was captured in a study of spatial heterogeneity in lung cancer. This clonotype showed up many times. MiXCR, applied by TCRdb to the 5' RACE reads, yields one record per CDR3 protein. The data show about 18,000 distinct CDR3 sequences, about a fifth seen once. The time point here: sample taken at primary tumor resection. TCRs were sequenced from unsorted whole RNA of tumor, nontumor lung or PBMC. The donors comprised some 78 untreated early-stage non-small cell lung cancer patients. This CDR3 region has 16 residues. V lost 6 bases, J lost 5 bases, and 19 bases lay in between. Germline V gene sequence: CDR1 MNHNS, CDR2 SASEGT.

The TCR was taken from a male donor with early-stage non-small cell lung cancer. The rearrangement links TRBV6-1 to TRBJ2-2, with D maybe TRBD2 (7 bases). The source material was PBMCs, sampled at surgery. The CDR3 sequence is CASSGGPLEDTGELFF. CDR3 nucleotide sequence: TGTGCCAGCAGCGGGGGGCCCCTCGAGGATACCGGGGAGCTGTTTTTT.